This TCR beta chain was identified during a study of cytomegalovirus exposure and HLA in healthy donors. This clone occurred many times. Its antigen is currently unknown. Trimming left V 0 bases short and J 7 bases short, with 6 bases between. The CDR3 loop spans 12 amino acids. The germline V gene encodes CDR1 GTSNPN and CDR2 SVGIG (reference sequence). The PCR ran on 60 Vbeta and 13 Jbeta primers. Sequencing was performed with immunoSEQ multiplex PCR; in TCRdb, only in-frame clones are kept and a portion is missing. The sample includes roughly 160,000 clones, roughly 80% seen only once; the top ten take 2.4%. Study results and limitations: Most TCR sequences were rare, but some public TCRs occurred in many donors.

The chain joins TRBV30 to TRBJ1-4; D is possibly TRBD1 (6 bases). This receptor was obtained from a male donor in good health and CMV-seronegative. Material: PBMCs. CDR3 DNA sequence: TGTGCCTGGAGTGTACAGGGTGAAAAACTGTTTTTT. Its translation: CAWSVQGEKLFF.